This T cell receptor (beta chain) derives from a study of cytomegalovirus exposure and HLA in healthy donors. Generated by immunoSEQ multiplex PCR, the TCRdb table keeps only in-frame clones and is missing some. In the table there are hundreds of thousands of clones, roughly 91% of which are singletons. Germline-derived CDR1 and CDR2 are LNHDA and SQIVND (reference sequence). Trimming shortened V by 7 bases and J by 5 bases, and 20 bases separated the two germline ends. This CDR3 has 15 residues. A few counts support this clone. Its antigen is still unknown. Study-level points and caveats: There were around 160 TCR beta chains listed as cytomegalovirus-associated.

The J gene is TRBJ1-2, the V gene TRBV19; D ambiguous. This receptor was identified in a woman aged 18-29 years in good health and CMV-seropositive. Sequenced material: PBMCs. CDR3 nucleotides: TGTGCCAGTACCCCTCCCGGGGAGGTATGGTATGGCTACACCTTC. Its protein is CASTPPGEVWYGYTF.